The clone carrying this TCR beta chain has a count of ten or more. What it binds is not known. Germline values: CDR1 MDHEN, CDR2 SYDVKM. The CDR3 contains 15 residues. V lost 5 bases, J lost 4 bases, and 7 bases stayed unmatched. TCRdb reanalysed the reads using MiXCR and keeps one entry per CDR3 protein. This table has fewer than 250,000 distinct CDR3 sequences, 10% to 15% appearing once. This specimen comes from a study of T cell repertoires in cytomegalovirus infection. Overall study findings and caveats: HLA-C-restricted CMV-specific TCR beta clonotypes were dominant in the ex vivo response.

The rearrangement joins TRBV28 to TRBJ1-3; 8 nucleotides agree with TRBD1. This receptor was obtained from a human donor in good health (CMV status not recorded). Some clones in this sample may be carry-over from other donors' samples. Sample: PBMCs. The chain's CDR3 is CASSRTGRRGNTIYF. CDR3 DNA: TGTGCCAGCAGTAGGACAGGGCGTAGAGGAAACACCATATATTTT.